This TCR beta chain was found in a study of cytomegalovirus exposure and HLA in healthy donors. Trimming took 3 bases from V and 1 from J; bases not matched to a gene: 2. This CDR3 spans 15 amino acids. Germline V CDR1 and CDR2: SGHRS, YFSETQ. Use of 60 Vbeta and 13 Jbeta primers characterized the PCR. Using immunoSEQ multiplex PCR, the repertoire was profiled, and TCRdb retains in-frame clones only, with some absent. Seen here are some 140,000 clones, 80% observed once, and the top ten hold roughly 13%. The clonotype was recovered from a man aged 25 to 45 in good health and CMV-seropositive. J is TRBJ2-2 and V is TRBV5-1; TRBD1 agrees at 8 bases. Sequences were obtained from PBMCs. The CDR3, as DNA: TGCGCCAGCAGCTCTGGACAGGGGAACACCGGGGAGCTGTTTTTT. Its protein product is CASSSGQGNTGELFF.